The 10 T cell receptor beta chains reported below all come from one sample, sequenced in a study of T cells in Graves' hyperthyroidism and ophthalmopathy. Amplification targeted TCR beta CDR3 regions from RNA transcripts. The HTBI primer set served for first-round RT-PCR of the TCR CDR3. TCRdb reprocessed the multiplex PCR reads via MiXCR and lists one record per CDR3 protein. The sample comprises 300,000 or so distinct CDR3 sequences, approximately 16% of which are singletons, and approximately 33% rests with the top ten. Sequencing was performed on blood. The receptors were sampled from a man aged 25-45 years with Graves' hyperthyroidism.

This chain joins TRBV15 and TRBJ2-7; 8 bases line up with TRBD1. This CDR3 contains 15 residues. In germline, CDR1 is LNHNV, CDR2 YYDKDF (reference sequence). With 4 bases clipped from V and 3 bases from J, the junction kept 8 bases outside the gene matches. This chain's CDR3 is CATSTGGAPNYEQYF. The CDR3 nucleotides are TGTGCCACCAGCACAGGGGGCGCCCCGAACTACGAGCAGTACTTC.

Ten or more counts support this clonotype. The V and J genes are TRBV20-1 and TRBJ2-2, with D possibly TRBD2 on 5 matching bases. Trimming shortened V by 6 bases and J by 4 bases, and 9 bases separated the two germline ends. The length of the CDR3 is 12 residues. Germline CDR1 and CDR2: DFQATT and SNEGSKA (reference sequence). The CDR3 protein is CSATRGTGELFF. CDR3 nucleotides: TGCAGTGCAACTCGGGGCACCGGGGAGCTGTTTTTT.

This clonotype was observed at least ten times. This sequence joins TRBV18 and TRBJ1-6; D call uncertain. This CDR3 region has 16 residues. V was shortened by 5 bases and J by 9 bases, with 20 bases between the two germline ends. Looked up from germline, CDR1 is KGHSH and CDR2 is LQKENI. The CDR3 loop is CASSEIHPPSSSPLHF. DNA of the CDR3: TGTGCCAGCTCAGAGATACACCCACCATCTTCTTCACCCCTCCACTTT.

This clonotype was seen only a few times. The V call is TRBV19, the J call TRBJ1-1; TRBD1 is a possible D gene (6 bases). The CDR3 is 15 amino acids. V lost 2 bases, J lost 5 bases, and 15 bases lay in between. CDR1 is LNHDA, CDR2 SQIVND, per germline (reference sequence). CDR3 sequence reads: CASSIWGAPTTEAFF. The DNA for the CDR3 is TGTGCCAGTAGTATATGGGGGGCCCCGACTACTGAAGCTTTCTTT.

The sample holds many counts of this clonotype. This chain links TRBV2 with TRBJ1-2, with a tentative D call TRBD1 (6 bases). This CDR3 region has 13 residues. Germline V gene data show CDR1 as SNHLY and CDR2 as FYNNEI. Trimming took 7 bases from V and 2 from J, leaving 11 bases between them. CDR3 protein: CASISGENYGYTF. DNA of the CDR3: TGTGCCAGCATATCAGGGGAGAACTATGGCTACACCTTC.

This clonotype was counted ten times or more. This chain links TRBV6-5 with TRBJ2-5; maybe TRBD1 (6 bases). Germline CDR1 and CDR2: MNHEY and SVGAGI. The CDR3 spans 14 residues. V lost 1 base and J 4 bases, leaving 10 bases between the germline ends. CDR3 sequence (DNA): TGTGCCAGCAGTTACTGGCAGGGGAGAGAGACCCAGTACTTC. Amino acids: CASSYWQGRETQYF.

This clonotype was recorded many times. The J gene is TRBJ2-4, the V gene TRBV12-3 or TRBV12-4; 7 positions agree with TRBD1. Trimming cost V 5 bases and J 8 bases; bases outside gene matches: 15. CDR3 length: 16 amino acids. Here the CDR3 DNA reads TGTGCCAGCAGTCCGACACCCGGACAGGCGAGAGACATTCAGTACTTC. Translated: CASSPTPGQARDIQYF.

This clonotype was seen repeatedly, ten times or more. This sequence joins TRBV6-1 and TRBJ1-4, with TRBD1 matching over 10 bases. Trimming removed 6 bases from V and 4 bases from J; junction bases left unmatched: 8. CDR1 is MNHNS, CDR2 SASEGT, per germline. This CDR3 has 16 residues. The CDR3 bases are TGTGCCAGCAGAGGACAGGGGGAATCAGTTAATGAAAAACTGTTTTTT. Its translation is CASRGQGESVNEKLFF.

This clonotype has a handful of counts. The chain recombines TRBV5-1 with TRBJ2-1; 11 bases align to TRBD2. Germline values: CDR1 SGHRS, CDR2 YFSETQ. Unmatched junction bases numbered 3, after V lost 2 bases and J lost 2 bases. CDR3 length: 16 amino acids. The CDR3 nucleotides are TGCGCCAGCAGCTTTCCGACTAGCGGGACCTACAATGAGCAGTTCTTC. This translates into CASSFPTSGTYNEQFF.

The V call is TRBV5-4, the J call TRBJ2-1; 8 positions agree with TRBD2. The CDR3 has 15 residues. V was pared by 0 bases and J by 9 bases, with 8 bases of the junction left unmatched. Germline CDR1 reads SGHNT; CDR2 reads YYREEE (reference sequence). The CDR3, as DNA: TGTGCCAGCAGCTTGGCCCAGGGACTAGTTTTTGAGCAGTTCTTC. It codes for CASSLAQGLVFEQFF.